The rows below give T cell receptor beta chains drawn from one sample of a study of blood T cells in healthy people across ages. TCRdb re-derived calls from the 5' RACE reads in MiXCR, one entry per CDR3 protein. The sample contains some 760,000 distinct CDR3 sequences, 25% of which appear only once. This sample also belongs to another study, concerning T cells of mothers and their children.

Sequenced material: blood. The receptors here all came from a boy aged 10-17 years in good health. The conserved cysteine and the conserved F or W are not part of the CDR3 here. The size of a clone is reported for some rows only, either as once, few or many, or as a class for expanded clones.

size: .; V: TRBV4-1; CDR3: ASSQEPGGTEAF
size: .; V: TRBV27; CDR3: ASRPLGRQETQY
size: few; V: TRBV20-1; CDR3: SARGTGRLHEQF
size: few; V: TRBV7-2; CDR3: ASSLSQQHYEQY
size: few; V: TRBV29-1; CDR3: SVVPQGVATNEKLF
size: few; V: TRBV12-3/TRBV12-4; CDR3: ASSSRDRGLGSPLH
size: .; V: TRBV28; CDR3: ASSPPHRGVNEQF
size: .; V: TRBV4-3; CDR3: ASSQVYNNPSGNTIY
size: few; V: TRBV10-3; CDR3: AISGGQGDYGYT
size: few; V: TRBV3-1; CDR3: ASSHGVQPQH
size: few; V: TRBV7-2; CDR3: ASSWEGGNTEAF
size: few; V: TRBV28; CDR3: ASSFAAQETQY
size: .; V: TRBV29-1; CDR3: SVGMAVRGHTDTQY
size: .; V: TRBV9; CDR3: ASSVRGTEAF
size: .; V: TRBV29-1; CDR3: SVEDLSSDKANEQF
size: few; V: TRBV29-1; CDR3: SVEWDRLQETQY
size: few; V: TRBV5-1; CDR3: ASSLAVIGGGTEAF
size: few; V: TRBV7-2; CDR3: ASSLWLDPNQPQH
size: .; V: TRBV29-1; CDR3: SVGQAFSPTGANVLT
size: few; V: TRBV2; CDR3: ASSESGQGGSPLH
size: many; V: TRBV7-2; CDR3: ASSLGLGDTGELF
size: .; V: TRBV3-1; CDR3: ASSQFQGGEKLF
size: few; V: TRBV20-1; CDR3: SAVNPGVAKNIQY
size: few; V: TRBV7-2; CDR3: ASSPWTASSTDTQY
size: .; V: TRBV27; CDR3: ASSITGRGTEAF
size: few; V: TRBV5-6; CDR3: ASSLRPGNQPQH
size: few; V: TRBV4-1; CDR3: ASSLGDRGWTEAF
size: .; V: TRBV4-3; CDR3: ASSRAVGLGETQY
size: few; V: TRBV4-3; CDR3: ASSHGTGWNNEQF
size: .; V: TRBV18; CDR3: ASSLRAVETQY